This TCR beta chain was observed in a study of T cell responses to AZD1222 COVID-19 vaccine (dated by TCRdb to about 2021). With respect to the entire study: A total of around 240 trial participants underwent TCR sequencing, of whom under 220 had received two doses of AZD1222 and about 25 had received two doses of the MenACWY control vaccine. Enrollment into the trials was organized by age into subgroups of 18-55, 56-69 and 70-plus years, and those subgroups contained about 160, 30 and 59 TCR-sequenced participants, respectively.

General study outcomes and caveats: CD4 TCRs associated with the vaccine covered the entire spike protein, and the dominant responses were in regions 160-218 and 743-854. After two AZD1222 doses, both the breadth and the depth of spike-specific TCRs were significantly higher than at day 0 and than in MenACWY recipients. Because no day 14 peak-response samples were available, repertoires were characterized only after the peak T cell response. Reportedly, close to half of the unique spike-specific TCRs recognized epitopes lying outside the regions that are mutated in the B.1.351 and B.1.1.7 variants. In the small 56-69-year group, the increase in depth fell short of significance, most likely because of low power. Conclusions about previously exposed vaccinees are limited because only a handful of AZD1222 recipients were SARS-CoV-2 seropositive at baseline. Participants were mostly white British and included more females than males, and it was suggested by the authors that clonal diversity may have been underestimated.

Deletion took 7 bases off V and 0 bases off J, with a span of 16 bases between the germline ends. Sequences MDHEN (CDR1) and SYDVKM (CDR2) are obtained from the germline V gene. Reading from cysteine to phenylalanine, the CDR3 counts 16 amino acids. Here the CDR3 DNA is all that survives: 48 bases in frame from base 1. The CDR3 regions of human TCRbeta chains were analyzed by immunosequencing. Per the original workflow: TCRs in the repertoires were matched against a reference library of SARS-CoV-2-specific TCRs that had been generated with the MIRA antigen-specificity platform. Breadth meant the fraction of unique TCRs that were SARS-CoV-2-associated, whereas depth meant the fraction of total T cells that were SARS-CoV-2-associated. Using the MIRA data, every spike-specific TCR was mapped to the spike region that the TCR reacted to and assigned to either a CD4 or a CD8 class. Log10-transformed breadth and depth values were compared by one-way ANOVA with Sidak's multiple comparisons tests. The source is immuneACCESS, and TCRdb retained only in-frame sequences with V and J called. Part of the clones is not carried over; for the studies checked, unresolved V genes explain less than half of this, and the remainder is unexplained. The V and J calls and the clone size are those of that table, but D and trimming were determined from the DNA. The sample contains about 100,000 clones, 80% to 90% of them found a single time. The ten top clones hold under 4.5% of the sample.

Notes on this clone: This receptor's antigen is unknown. It has no much larger one-base neighbor in the sample; base qualities were not kept.

The sample's time point, from its label and the paper: baseline before first vaccination. What the treatment or condition label conveys for this sample: meningococcal conjugate vaccine given as trial control. Vaccinee samples were obtained from the UK trials COV001 and COV002, which included a single-blind randomized controlled phase 2/3 trial of AZD1222 (ChAdOx1 nCoV-19) in healthy adults. For TCRbeta chain sequencing, PBMC samples from trial participants were taken at day 0 and at day 28 after the second dose. The clonotype was recovered from an adult in good health. Sequenced here: peripheral blood, sampled on day 0 of MenACWY control vaccination. The sequence is built from TRBV28 and TRBJ1-3; the best D guess is TRBD1, with 5 bases matching. CDR3 region: CASITDTADSGNTIYF. The DNA sequence reads TGTGCCAGCATCACGGACACTGCGGACTCTGGAAACACCATATATTTT.